These T cell receptor beta chains were read from a single sample in a study of control samples from healthy donors and cancer patients. The data were produced by immunoSEQ multiplex PCR, yet TCRdb's version contains in-frame clones alone and is incomplete. The table has some 89,000 clones, about 89% seen once. Source material: blood. The receptors stem from a man younger than 40 in good health. Each CDR3 is given with its conserved first and last residue. D genes are given only for firm matches. Only some rows state a clone size, as once, few, many or a class for expanded clones.

DNA	CDR3	V	J	D	size
TGTGCCAGCAGCTTAGGTGGGGTAAACACCATATATTTT	CASSLGGVNTIYF	TRBV11-2	TRBJ1-3	.	.
TGCAGCGTTGAAGGGGGTGAAGGGAGGGAGCAGTACTTC	CSVEGGEGREQYF	TRBV29-1	TRBJ2-7	.	.
TGTGCCTGGGACCTCCGGGGGGGCCGCGAGACCCAGTACTTC	CAWDLRGGRETQYF	TRBV30	TRBJ2-5	TRBD2	.
TGTGCCAGCAGCCTCGAAGGGACAGGGATGAACACTGAAGCTTTCTTT	CASSLEGTGMNTEAFF	TRBV2	TRBJ1-1	TRBD1	.
TGTGCCAGCAGTCCCATGCCCCACGAGCAGTACTTC	CASSPMPHEQYF	TRBV12-3/TRBV12-4	TRBJ2-7	.	.
TGCGCCAGCAGCGGATCGACAGGGGGGAACACTGAAGCTTTCTTT	CASSGSTGGNTEAFF	TRBV5-1	TRBJ1-1	TRBD1	.
TGTGCCAGCAGCTTACGGGACTCACAAGGAGACTACACCTTC	CASSLRDSQGDYTF	TRBV7-2	TRBJ1-2	.	.
TGTGCCAGCAGTTTATCGGCGGGGTCGCTGGAGACCCAGTACTTC	CASSLSAGSLETQYF	TRBV27	TRBJ2-5	.	.
TGTGCCAGCAGCTTGCCACAGGGTAAAGGTGGCTACACCTTC	CASSLPQGKGGYTF	TRBV5-4	TRBJ1-2	.	many
TGCAGCGTTGGGGGACAGGGGCGCTCCCTGAACACTGAAGCTTTCTTT	CSVGGQGRSLNTEAFF	TRBV29-1	TRBJ1-1	TRBD1	.
TGTGCCTGGAGTGTACAGGCGAACACTGAAGCTTTCTTT	CAWSVQANTEAFF	TRBV30	TRBJ1-1	.	.
TGCGCCAGCAGCTTTTCTACTACTTCGTACCAAGAGACCCAGTACTTC	CASSFSTTSYQETQYF	TRBV4-1	TRBJ2-5	.	once
TGTGCCAGCAGGGGCGAGGGGAACTATGGCTACACCTTC	CASRGEGNYGYTF	TRBV6-1	TRBJ1-2	.	.
TGTGCCAGCTCACCAAATTTAGCAGGGGAGGAAAATGAGCAGTTCTTC	CASSPNLAGEENEQFF	TRBV18	TRBJ2-1	.	.
TGTGCCAGTAGTTCCTCTATGTGGGGTGGCGGGGAGCTGTTTTTT	CASSSSMWGGGELFF	TRBV19	TRBJ2-2	.	.
TGTGCCAGCAGTTACTCCGGGGGGCCGGGAAATGAGCAGTTCTTC	CASSYSGGPGNEQFF	TRBV6-5	TRBJ2-1	.	few
TGCGCCAGCAGTACAGGCATCCAAAATCAGCCCCAGCATTTT	CASSTGIQNQPQHF	TRBV4-1	TRBJ1-5	.	many
TGTGCCAGCAGTCTGGACAGGGAAGGTTACGAGCAGTACTTC	CASSLDREGYEQYF	TRBV28	TRBJ2-7	TRBD1	.
TGTGCCAGTAGTATAATGGACAGGGGGGGTCAGCCCCAGCATTTT	CASSIMDRGGQPQHF	TRBV19	TRBJ1-5	TRBD1	.
TGTGCCAGCAGGATTACTGGAGGCACTGAAGCTTTCTTT	CASRITGGTEAFF	TRBV27	TRBJ1-1	.	.
TGTGCCAGCAGTTTAGGGTCCTATGGCTACACCTTC	CASSLGSYGYTF	TRBV12-3/TRBV12-4	TRBJ1-2	.	.
TGCGCCAGCAGGGAAAGGACTAGCGGGGGAGAGACCCAGTACTTC	CASRERTSGGETQYF	TRBV10-2	TRBJ2-5	TRBD2	.
TGTGCCAGCAGCCTCGGCCTGACAGGGCGTCGCAGCGGGGAGCTGTTTTTT	CASSLGLTGRRSGELFF	TRBV5-4	TRBJ2-2	TRBD1	once
TGTGCTAGTGGTTCGGGACAGGGGGCTTCCAAAAACATTCAGTACTTC	CASGSGQGASKNIQYF	TRBV12-5	TRBJ2-4	TRBD1	.